The 4 T cell receptor beta chains presented below share a single source sample, sequenced in a study of blood T cell repertoires in COVID-19. Method: immunoSEQ multiplex PCR; TCRdb's copy keeps in-frame clones and lacks some. Among 150,000 or so clones listed, 80% to 90% were seen once. The sequencing input was peripheral blood. The receptors shown here come from a woman between 45 and 65 years old in a cohort sampled during active or convalescent COVID-19.

The chain links TRBV5-1 to TRBJ2-5, with 7 bases that match TRBD1. Germline assignment: CDR1 SGHRS and CDR2 YFSETQ. The J segment lost 3 bases and the V segment lost 0 bases, leaving 2 bases of the junction unmatched. The CDR3 runs 14 residues. CDR3 loop: CASSLEQGKETQYF. The CDR3 DNA is TGCGCCAGCAGCTTGGAACAGGGGAAAGAGACCCAGTACTTC.

The chain has TRBV25-1 and TRBJ2-2, with D maybe TRBD2 (6 bases). This CDR3 is 15 amino acids long. CDR1 is MGHDK, CDR2 SYGVNS, per germline. With 1 base removed from V and 3 bases from J, the gap between germline ends came to 9 bases. CDR3 in DNA: TGTGCCAGCAGTGAATCGGGGGTCGACACCGGGGAGCTGTTTTTT. Translation: CASSESGVDTGELFF.

The DNA of the CDR3 is TGTGCCAGCAGTGAAAGAGACAGGGGTTCGGAGACCCAGTACTTC. Translating it yields CASSERDRGSETQYF. The chain carries TRBV6-1 and TRBJ2-5; 8 nucleotides match TRBD1. V was pared by 2 bases and J by 5 bases, with 7 bases of the junction left unmatched. The CDR3 runs 15 residues. Germline CDR1 MNHNS, CDR2 SASEGT.

The chain carries TRBV7-9 and TRBJ1-4; 8 positions match TRBD1. CDR1 is SEHNR and CDR2 is FQNEAQ in the germline V gene (reference sequence). Trimming removed 5 bases from V and 3 bases from J; junction bases left unmatched: 11. The CDR3 is 17 residues long. CDR3 sequence reads: CASSILTGAGSNEKLFF. The CDR3 nucleotides are TGTGCCAGCAGCATATTGACAGGGGCAGGCTCTAATGAAAAACTGTTTTTT.